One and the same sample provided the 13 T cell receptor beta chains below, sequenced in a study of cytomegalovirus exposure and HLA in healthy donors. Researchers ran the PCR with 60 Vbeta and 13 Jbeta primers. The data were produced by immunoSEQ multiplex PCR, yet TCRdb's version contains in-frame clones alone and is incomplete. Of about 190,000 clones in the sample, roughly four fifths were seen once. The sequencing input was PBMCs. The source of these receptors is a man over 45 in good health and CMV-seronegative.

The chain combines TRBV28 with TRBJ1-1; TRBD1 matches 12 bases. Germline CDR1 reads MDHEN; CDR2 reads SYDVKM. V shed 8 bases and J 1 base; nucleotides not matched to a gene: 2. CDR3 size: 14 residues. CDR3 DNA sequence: TGTGCCAGCGGGACAGGGGGCAAGAACACTGAAGCTTTCTTT. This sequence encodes CASGTGGKNTEAFF.

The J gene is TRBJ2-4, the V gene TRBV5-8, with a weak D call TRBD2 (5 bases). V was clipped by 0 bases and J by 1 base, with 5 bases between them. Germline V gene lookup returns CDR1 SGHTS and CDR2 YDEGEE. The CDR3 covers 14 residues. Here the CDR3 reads CASSLERAKNIQYF. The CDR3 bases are TGTGCCAGCAGCTTGGAGCGGGCCAAAAACATTCAGTACTTC.

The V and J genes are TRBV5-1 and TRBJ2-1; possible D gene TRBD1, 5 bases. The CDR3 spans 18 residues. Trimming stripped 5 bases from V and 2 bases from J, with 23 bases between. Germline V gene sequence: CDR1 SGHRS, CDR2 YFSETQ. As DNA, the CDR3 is TGCGCCAGCAGGGGTATTTATAAGGGGTCCCCTCCCTACAATGAGCAGTTCTTC. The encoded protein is CASRGIYKGSPPYNEQFF. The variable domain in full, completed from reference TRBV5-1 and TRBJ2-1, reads KAGVTQTPRYLIKTRGQQVTLSCSPISGHRSVSWYQQTPGQGLQFLFEYFSETQRNKGNFPGRFSGRQFSNSRSEMNVSTLELGDSALYLCASRGIYKGSPPYNEQFFGPGTRLTVL.

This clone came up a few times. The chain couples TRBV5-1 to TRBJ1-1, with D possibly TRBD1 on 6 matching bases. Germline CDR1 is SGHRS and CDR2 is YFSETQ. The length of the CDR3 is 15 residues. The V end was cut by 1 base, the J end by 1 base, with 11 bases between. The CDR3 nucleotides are TGCGCCAGCAGCTTGAGCGGGACACAGAACACTGAAGCTTTCTTT. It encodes CASSLSGTQNTEAFF. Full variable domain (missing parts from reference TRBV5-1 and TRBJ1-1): KAGVTQTPRYLIKTRGQQVTLSCSPISGHRSVSWYQQTPGQGLQFLFEYFSETQRNKGNFPGRFSGRQFSNSRSEMNVSTLELGDSALYLCASSLSGTQNTEAFFGQGTRLTVV.

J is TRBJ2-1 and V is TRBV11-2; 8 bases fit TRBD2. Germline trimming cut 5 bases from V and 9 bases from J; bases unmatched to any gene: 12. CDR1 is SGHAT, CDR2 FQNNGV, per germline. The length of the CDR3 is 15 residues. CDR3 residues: CASSPMDGRATEQFF. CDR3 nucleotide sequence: TGTGCCAGCAGCCCCATGGACGGGAGGGCCACTGAGCAGTTCTTC.

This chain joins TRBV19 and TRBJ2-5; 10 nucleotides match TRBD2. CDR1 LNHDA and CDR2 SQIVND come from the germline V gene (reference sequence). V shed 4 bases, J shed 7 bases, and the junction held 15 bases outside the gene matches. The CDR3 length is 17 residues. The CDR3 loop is CASSTRGSGGADRTQYF. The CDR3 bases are TGTGCCAGTAGTACTAGGGGGAGCGGGGGGGCCGATCGGACCCAGTACTTC.

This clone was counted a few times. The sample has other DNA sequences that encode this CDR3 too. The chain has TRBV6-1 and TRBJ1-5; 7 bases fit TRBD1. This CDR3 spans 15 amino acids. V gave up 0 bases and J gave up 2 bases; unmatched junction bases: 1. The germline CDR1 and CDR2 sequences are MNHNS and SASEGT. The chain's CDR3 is CASSEAGTGNQPQHF. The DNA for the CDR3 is TGTGCCAGCAGTGAAGCGGGGACAGGCAATCAGCCCCAGCATTTT.

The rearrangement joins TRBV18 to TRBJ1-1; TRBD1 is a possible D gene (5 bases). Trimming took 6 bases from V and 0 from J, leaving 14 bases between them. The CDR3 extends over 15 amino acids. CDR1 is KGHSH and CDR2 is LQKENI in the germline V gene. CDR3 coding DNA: TGTGCCAGCTCCCCGGCAGGACACTTGAACACTGAAGCTTTCTTT. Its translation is CASSPAGHLNTEAFF.

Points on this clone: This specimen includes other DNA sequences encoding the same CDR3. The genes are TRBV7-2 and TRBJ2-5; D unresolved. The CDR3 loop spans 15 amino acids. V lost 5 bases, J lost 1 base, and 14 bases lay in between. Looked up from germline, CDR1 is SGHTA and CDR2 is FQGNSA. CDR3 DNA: TGTGCCAGCAGCACAACCCGACAAGTCCAAGAGACCCAGTACTTC. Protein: CASSTTRQVQETQYF.

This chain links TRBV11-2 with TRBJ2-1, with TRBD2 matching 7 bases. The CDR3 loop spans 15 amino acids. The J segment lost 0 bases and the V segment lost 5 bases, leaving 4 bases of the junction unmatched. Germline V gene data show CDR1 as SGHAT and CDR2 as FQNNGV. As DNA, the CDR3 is TGTGCCAGCAGCGGTGGCGGGGGCTCCTACAATGAGCAGTTCTTC. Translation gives CASSGGGGSYNEQFF.

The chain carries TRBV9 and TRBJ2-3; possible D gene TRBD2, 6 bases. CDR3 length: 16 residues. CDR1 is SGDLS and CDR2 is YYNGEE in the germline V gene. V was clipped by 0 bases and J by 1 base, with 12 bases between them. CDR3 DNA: TGTGCCAGCAGCGTAGCCCCGGGGGTACGCACAGATACGCAGTATTTT. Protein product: CASSVAPGVRTDTQYF.

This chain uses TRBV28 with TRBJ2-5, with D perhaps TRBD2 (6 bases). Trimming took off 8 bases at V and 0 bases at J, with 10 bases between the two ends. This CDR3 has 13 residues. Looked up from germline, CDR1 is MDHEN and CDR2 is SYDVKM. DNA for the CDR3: TGTGCCAGCCGACGGACTAACCAAGAGACCCAGTACTTC. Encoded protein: CASRRTNQETQYF.

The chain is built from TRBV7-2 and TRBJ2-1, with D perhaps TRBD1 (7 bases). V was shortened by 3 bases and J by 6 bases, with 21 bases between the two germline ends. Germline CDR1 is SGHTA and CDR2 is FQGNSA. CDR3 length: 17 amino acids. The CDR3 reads CASSFSRGRAGGNEQFF. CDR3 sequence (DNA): TGTGCCAGCAGCTTTAGTAGGGGGCGCGCCGGGGGCAATGAGCAGTTCTTC.